One sample yielded the 13 T cell receptor beta chains listed below, sequenced in a study of blood T cell repertoires in COVID-19. The protocol was immunoSEQ multiplex PCR, while the TCRdb copy is restricted to in-frame clones and leaves out a portion. The sample consists of over 90,000 clones, 74% of them appearing once. The source material was peripheral blood. These TCRs come from a man aged 65-85 years with COVID-19, enrolled during active disease.

CDR3 region: CASSPLSRSSTDTQYF. CDR3 nucleotides: TGTGCCAGCTCACCACTCAGTCGATCTAGCACAGATACGCAGTATTTT. J is TRBJ2-3 and V is TRBV18; the D is unclear. Trimming cost V 1 base and J 0 bases, with 11 bases left between them. Germline V gene sequence: CDR1 KGHSH, CDR2 LQKENI. This CDR3 comprises 16 residues. The variable domain in full, completed from reference TRBV18 and TRBJ2-3, reads NAGVMQNPRHLVRRRGQEARLRCSPMKGHSHVYWYRQLPEEGLKFMVYLQKENIIDESGMPKERFSAEFPKEGPSILRIQQVVRGDSAAYFCASSPLSRSSTDTQYFGPGTRLTVL.

The chain combines TRBV7-2 with TRBJ1-4; D is perhaps TRBD1 (5 bases). Trimming removed 5 bases from V and 13 bases from J, with 17 bases in between. This CDR3 comprises 13 residues. Germline V CDR1 and CDR2: SGHTA, FQGNSA. The DNA for the CDR3 is TGTGCCAGCAGCGCCACAGGATTGGGGGGACTGTTTTTT. Translation gives CASSATGLGGLFF.

This chain links TRBV7-3 with TRBJ2-1; D may be TRBD2 (5 bases). V lost 5 bases to trimming and J lost 3 bases, with 14 bases between them. Germline lookup yields CDR1 SGHTA and CDR2 FQGTGA. The CDR3 is made up of 15 amino acids. The CDR3, as DNA: TGTGCCAGCAGCCCTCGGAAAGCGGACTACAATGAGCAGTTCTTC. It specifies CASSPRKADYNEQFF.

The chain has TRBV3-1 (or the pseudogene TRBV3-2) and TRBJ1-3, with 8 positions matching TRBD1. V was pared by 5 bases and J by 2 bases, with 5 bases of the junction left unmatched. The CDR3 spans 15 residues. Per germline, CDR1 LGHDT and CDR2 YNNKEL (reference sequence). CDR3 DNA sequence: TGTGCCAGCAGCACAGGGGGGTTTACTGGAAACACCATATATTTT. This codes for CASSTGGFTGNTIYF.

This clone has a handful of counts. The V gene is TRBV5-1, the J gene TRBJ2-2, with 9 bases matching TRBD2. Trimming at V came to 1 base and at J to 5 bases, leaving 9 bases not matched to a gene. CDR3 length: 17 residues. Germline V gene data show CDR1 as SGHRS and CDR2 as YFSETQ. The CDR3 loop is CASSLRVAGDYTGELFF. CDR3 in DNA: TGCGCCAGCAGCTTGAGGGTAGCGGGAGATTATACCGGGGAGCTGTTTTTT. Using reference TRBV5-1 and TRBJ2-2 for the parts outside the CDR3, the full variable domain is KAGVTQTPRYLIKTRGQQVTLSCSPISGHRSVSWYQQTPGQGLQFLFEYFSETQRNKGNFPGRFSGRQFSNSRSEMNVSTLELGDSALYLCASSLRVAGDYTGELFFGEGSRLTVL.

The table lists this clone with many counts. This chain links TRBV28 with TRBJ1-5; 10 bases fit TRBD1. V lost 5 bases, J lost 3 bases, and 10 bases stayed unmatched. Germline V lookup: CDR1 MDHEN, CDR2 SYDVKM. The length of the CDR3 is 17 residues. The CDR3 here is CASSTGTGVVINQPQHF. The CDR3 nucleotides read TGTGCCAGCAGTACCGGGACAGGGGTGGTTATCAATCAGCCCCAGCATTTT.

This clone was picked up a small number of times. The rearrangement links TRBV5-5 to TRBJ2-2; perhaps TRBD1 as D (5 bases). The V end lost 2 bases, the J end lost 1 base, and 9 bases lay between the germline ends. Germline CDR1 is SGHKS and CDR2 is YYEKEE (reference sequence). The length of the CDR3 is 15 residues. Written as DNA, the CDR3 is TGTGCCAGCAGCTTAGTACAGGAGAACACCGGGGAGCTGTTTTTT. This sequence encodes CASSLVQENTGELFF.

The rearrangement joins TRBV3-1 (or the pseudogene TRBV3-2) to TRBJ2-5; weak D call: TRBD2 (5 bases). This CDR3 region has 15 residues. Per the germline V gene, CDR1 is LGHDT and CDR2 is YNNKEL (reference sequence). The V end was cut by 0 bases, the J end by 5 bases, with 13 bases between. The CDR3 sequence: CASSQDSLGIETQYF. CDR3 sequence (DNA): TGTGCCAGCAGCCAAGACTCACTAGGAATTGAGACCCAGTACTTC.

This chain uses TRBV6-5 with TRBJ2-7, with 14 bases aligning to TRBD2. Germline V gives CDR1 MNHEY, CDR2 SVGAGI. Germline trimming cut 8 bases from V and 4 bases from J; bases unmatched to any gene: 7. The CDR3 runs to 15 residues. The CDR3 spells CASLRGTSGSYEQYF. The CDR3 region has the DNA TGTGCCAGCCTCCGTGGGACTAGCGGGAGTTACGAGCAGTACTTC.

Remarks on this clone: Without the conserved terminal phenylalanine or tryptophan, this CDR3 likely stems from a read error. The limits of the CDR3 on the DNA are not certain, so only TCRdb's listed CDR3 is given. V usage is TRBV27 and J usage is TRBJ1-1. The CDR3 contains 8 residues when both ends are counted. Germline V CDR1 and CDR2: MNHEY, SMNVEV (reference sequence). This chain's CDR3 is CASLPGPV.

The chain links TRBV9 to TRBJ1-2, with 7 bases fitting TRBD1. The CDR3 covers 16 residues. Germline loops: CDR1 SGDLS, CDR2 YYNGEE. V dropped 0 bases and J dropped 4; count of bases not matched to a gene: 9. CDR3 in amino acids: CASSVGSGTAFYGYTF. The CDR3 DNA reads TGTGCCAGCAGCGTAGGGTCCGGGACAGCATTCTATGGCTACACCTTC.

The chain joins TRBV7-6 to TRBJ1-4; 7 bases are a match to TRBD1. V gave up 2 bases and J gave up 0 bases; unmatched junction bases: 6. This CDR3 has 17 amino acids. Germline V gene lookup returns CDR1 SGHVS and CDR2 FNYEAQ. CDR3 sequence reads: CASSLNRGSATNEKLFF. In nucleotides, the CDR3 is TGTGCCAGCAGCTTAAACAGGGGAAGTGCAACTAATGAAAAACTGTTTTTT.

The rearrangement links TRBV5-6 to TRBJ2-7; no clear D. The germline V gene encodes CDR1 SGHDT and CDR2 YYEEEE. The CDR3 length is 13 residues. V lost 5 bases and J 6 bases, leaving 15 bases between the germline ends. In DNA form, the CDR3 reads TGTGCCAGCAGTTCAGACGGAGTCTTCGAGCAGTACTTC. This translates into CASSSDGVFEQYF.